This T cell receptor (beta chain) was identified during a study of metastatic and nonmetastatic thyroid tumors. Points from the study as a whole: Malignant thyroid tumors reportedly exceeded benign nodules significantly in TCR beta diversity, with the difference appearing in blood and tumor.

This clone has more than one count but fewer than ten. Its target is unknown. This CDR3 region has 12 residues. Germline V gene data show CDR1 as MDHEN and CDR2 as SYDVKM. Via MiXCR, TCRdb re-called the PCR reads. There are more than 20,000 clones in the sample; about 10% occur only once, and 25% to 30% lies in the top ten. Prior to thyroid surgery, none of the patients had received any treatment. The clonotype was recovered from a female donor with papillary thyroid cancer or a benign thyroid nodule (not recorded which). Some clones in this sample may be carry-over from other donors' samples. The V and J genes are TRBV28 and TRBJ1-1, with D tentatively TRBD1 (5 bases). The sample comprised blood. Written as DNA, the CDR3 is TGTGACAACAGTTTGGGGGGGTCTGAAGCTTTCTTT. Translation gives CDNSLGGSEAFF.